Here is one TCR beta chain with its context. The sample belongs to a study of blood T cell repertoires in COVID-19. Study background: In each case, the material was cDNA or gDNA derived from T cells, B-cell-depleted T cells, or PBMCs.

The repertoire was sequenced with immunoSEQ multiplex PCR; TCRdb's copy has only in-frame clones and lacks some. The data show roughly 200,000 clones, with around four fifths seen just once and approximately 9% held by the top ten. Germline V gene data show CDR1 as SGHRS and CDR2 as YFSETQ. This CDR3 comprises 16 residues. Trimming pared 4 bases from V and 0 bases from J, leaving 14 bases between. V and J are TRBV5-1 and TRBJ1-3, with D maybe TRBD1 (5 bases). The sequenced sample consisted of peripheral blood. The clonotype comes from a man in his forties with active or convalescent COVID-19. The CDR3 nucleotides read TGCGCCAGCAGCATGGGGACTTCAAGCTCTGGAAACACCATATATTTT. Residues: CASSMGTSSSGNTIYF. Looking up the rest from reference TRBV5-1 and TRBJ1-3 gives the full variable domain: KAGVTQTPRYLIKTRGQQVTLSCSPISGHRSVSWYQQTPGQGLQFLFEYFSETQRNKGNFPGRFSGRQFSNSRSEMNVSTLELGDSALYLCASSMGTSSSGNTIYFGEGSWLTVV.